This entry features one T cell receptor (beta chain) sequence. This specimen comes from a study of blood T cell repertoires in COVID-19. This table comes from immunoSEQ multiplex PCR, and its TCRdb copy is limited to in-frame clones, with some not included. The sample records about 110,000 clones, over 80% being singletons. Germline CDR1 LNHNV, CDR2 YYDKDF (reference sequence). The J segment lost 8 bases and the V segment lost 3 bases, leaving 9 bases of the junction unmatched. This CDR3 has 14 residues. What was sequenced was peripheral blood. The TCR comes from a woman under 40 with acute or convalescent COVID-19. The chain couples TRBV15 to TRBJ1-2; 7 nucleotides agree with TRBD1. The CDR3 nucleotides are TGTGCCACCAGCAGGGGACAGAGGATAATGGGCTACACCTTC. The encoded protein is CATSRGQRIMGYTF.